This entry concerns a single T cell receptor (beta chain). The record originates from a study of blood T cell repertoires in COVID-19. About the study: In each case, the material was cDNA or gDNA derived from T cells, B-cell-depleted T cells, or PBMCs.

The method was immunoSEQ multiplex PCR; TCRdb's version includes in-frame clones alone and lacks a portion of them. The table lists around 200,000 clones, around 88% of them singletons, with about 7.4% in the top ten. V was clipped by 1 base and J by 3 bases; unmatched bases: 5. This CDR3 has 16 amino acids. Germline V gene lookup returns CDR1 SGHAT and CDR2 FQNNGV. Sequencing was performed on peripheral blood. The rearrangement links TRBV11-2 to TRBJ2-3, with 9 bases that match TRBD2. This clonotype was obtained from a woman in her 50s with acute or convalescent COVID-19. CDR3 nucleotides: TGTGCCAGCAGCTTAGTTGCGGGAGGGCCAACAGATACGCAGTATTTT. This translates into CASSLVAGGPTDTQYF.